This is a list of T cell receptor beta chains from one sample in a study of immune cell composition in non-small cell lung cancer. The repertoire was sequenced with immunoSEQ multiplex PCR; TCRdb's copy has only in-frame clones and lacks some. The sample has nearly 7,000 clones, 70% seen once. Sequenced: lung tumor tissue. Every receptor here comes from a human donor with non-small cell lung cancer. Each CDR3 is given with its conserved first and last residue. D genes are given only for firm matches. Not all rows give a size; the values are once, few, many and, for expanded clones, a class.

V,D,size,J,CDR3,DNA
TRBV5-1,NA,few,TRBJ2-3,CASSPTGKLTDTQYF,TGCGCCAGCAGCCCAACAGGAAAACTCACAGATACGCAGTATTTT
TRBV6-5,NA,NA,TRBJ1-1,CASSYSLIPETEAFF,TGTGCCAGCAGTTACTCGCTTATCCCGGAGACTGAAGCTTTCTTT
TRBV2,TRBD2,few,TRBJ2-7,CASRRLAVYEQYF,TGTGCCAGCAGACGCCTAGCGGTTTACGAGCAGTACTTC
TRBV30,NA,NA,TRBJ1-2,CAWSHNYGYTF,TGTGCCTGGAGCCATAACTATGGCTACACCTTC
TRBV7-2,NA,NA,TRBJ1-1,CASSLSRYTEAFF,TGTGCCAGCAGCTTATCTCGGTACACTGAAGCTTTCTTT
TRBV29-1,TRBD2,NA,TRBJ2-1,CSATRPGLANNEQFF,TGCAGCGCGACCAGACCTGGACTAGCTAACAATGAGCAGTTCTTC
TRBV5-6,NA,few,TRBJ2-7,CASSLRGQDRKYF,TGTGCCAGCAGCTTGCGTGGGCAGGATCGAAAGTACTTC
TRBV19,NA,few,TRBJ1-2,CASSMLGGSQYGYTF,TGTGCCAGTAGTATGCTCGGGGGGAGTCAATATGGCTACACCTTC
TRBV15,TRBD1,NA,TRBJ1-1,CATSRTTGGATEAFF,TGTGCCACCAGCAGGACGACAGGGGGTGCCACTGAAGCTTTCTTT
TRBV13,NA,NA,TRBJ2-7,CASRPYTGHGYEQYF,TGTGCCAGCAGACCCTACACAGGGCACGGCTACGAGCAGTACTTC
TRBV7-8,NA,NA,TRBJ2-1,CASSSFRVYNEQFF,TGTGCCAGCAGCTCCTTTCGAGTCTACAATGAGCAGTTCTTC
TRBV7-2,NA,NA,TRBJ2-7,CASSLARASPYEQYF,TGTGCCAGCAGCTTAGCGAGGGCTAGCCCCTACGAGCAGTACTTC
TRBV11-2,NA,NA,TRBJ1-4,CASSLDDGRDQKLFF,TGTGCCAGCAGCTTAGATGATGGCAGGGATCAGAAACTGTTTTTT
TRBV6-5,NA,NA,TRBJ2-2,CASSYGDSLNTGELFF,TGTGCCAGCAGTTACGGGGACTCACTTAACACCGGGGAGCTGTTTTTT